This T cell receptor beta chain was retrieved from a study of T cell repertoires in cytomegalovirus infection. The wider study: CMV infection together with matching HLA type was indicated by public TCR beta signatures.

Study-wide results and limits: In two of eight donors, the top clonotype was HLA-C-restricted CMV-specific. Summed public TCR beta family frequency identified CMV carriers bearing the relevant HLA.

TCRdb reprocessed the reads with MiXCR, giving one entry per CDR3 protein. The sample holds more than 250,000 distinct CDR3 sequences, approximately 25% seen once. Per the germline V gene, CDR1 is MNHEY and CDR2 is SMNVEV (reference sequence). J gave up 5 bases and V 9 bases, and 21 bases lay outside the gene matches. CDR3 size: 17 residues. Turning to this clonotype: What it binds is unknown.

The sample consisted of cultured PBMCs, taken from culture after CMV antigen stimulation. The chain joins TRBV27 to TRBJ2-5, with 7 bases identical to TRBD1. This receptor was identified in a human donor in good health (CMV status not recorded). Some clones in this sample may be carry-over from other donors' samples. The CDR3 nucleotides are TGTGCCAGGGCTGTCCATGCCTCGGGACAGTTGAGGGAGACCCAGTACTTC. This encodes CARAVHASGQLRETQYF.